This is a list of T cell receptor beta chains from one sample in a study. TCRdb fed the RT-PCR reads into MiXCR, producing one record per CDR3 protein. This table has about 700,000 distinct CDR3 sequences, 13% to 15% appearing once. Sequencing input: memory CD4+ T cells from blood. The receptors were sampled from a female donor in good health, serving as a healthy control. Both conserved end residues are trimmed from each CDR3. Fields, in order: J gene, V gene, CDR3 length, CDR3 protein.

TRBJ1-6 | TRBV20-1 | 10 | SVEPGPRTLH
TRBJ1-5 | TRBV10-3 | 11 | AISEDREQPQH
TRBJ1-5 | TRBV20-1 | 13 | SARVGDYSNQPQH
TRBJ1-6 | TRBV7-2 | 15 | ASSWGNRAGENSPLH
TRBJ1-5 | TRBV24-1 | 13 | ATQDREYSNQPQH
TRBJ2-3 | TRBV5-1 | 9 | ASSFQGTQY
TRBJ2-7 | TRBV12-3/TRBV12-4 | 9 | ASSDNLEQY
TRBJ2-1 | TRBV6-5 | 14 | ASTAVVTSGSNEQF
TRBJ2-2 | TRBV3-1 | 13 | ASSQARTNTGELF
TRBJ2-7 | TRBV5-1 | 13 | ASSRQTGAVNEQY
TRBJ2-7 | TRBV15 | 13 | ATSRDKRRGGEQY
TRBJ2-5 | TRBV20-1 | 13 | SARDFVGEVETQY
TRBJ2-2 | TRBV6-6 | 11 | ASSLMPTGELF
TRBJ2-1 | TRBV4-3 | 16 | ASSQDLFGGRAGNEQF
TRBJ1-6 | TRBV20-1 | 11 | SARVSPAGHLH
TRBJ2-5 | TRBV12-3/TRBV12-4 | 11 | ASTDRGVETQY
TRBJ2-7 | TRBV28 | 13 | ASSFLTQSLAEQY
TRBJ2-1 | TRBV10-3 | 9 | AISTYNEQF
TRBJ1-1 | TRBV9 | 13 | ASRLGRGADTEAF
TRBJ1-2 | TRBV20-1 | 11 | SAGGDMDYGYT
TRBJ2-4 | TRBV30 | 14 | AWSVPRTLAKNIQY
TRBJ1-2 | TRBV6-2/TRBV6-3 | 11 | ASRQDQNYGYT
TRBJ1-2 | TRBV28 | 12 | ASSNLPGQGGYT
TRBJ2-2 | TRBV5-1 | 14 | ASSSYGAGGTGELF
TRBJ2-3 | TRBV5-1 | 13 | ASSPSGGNADTQY
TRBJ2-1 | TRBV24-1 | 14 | ASSLVAGDGYNEQF